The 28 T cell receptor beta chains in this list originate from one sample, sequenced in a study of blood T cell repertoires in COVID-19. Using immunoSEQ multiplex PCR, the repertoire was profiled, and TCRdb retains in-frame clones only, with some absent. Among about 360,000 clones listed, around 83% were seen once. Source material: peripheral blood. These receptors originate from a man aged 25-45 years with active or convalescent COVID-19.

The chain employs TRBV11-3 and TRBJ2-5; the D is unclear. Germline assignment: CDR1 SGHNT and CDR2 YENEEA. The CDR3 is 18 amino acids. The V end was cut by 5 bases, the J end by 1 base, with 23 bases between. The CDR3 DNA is TGTGCCAGCAGCCATCCCTCCGAGGTGGATTTATCCCAAGAGACCCAGTACTTC. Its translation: CASSHPSEVDLSQETQYF. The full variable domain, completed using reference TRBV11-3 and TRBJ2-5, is EAGVVQSPRYKIIEKKQPVAFWCNPISGHNTLYWYLQNLGQGPELLIRYENEEAVDDSQLPKDRFSAERLKGVDSTLKIQPAELGDSAVYLCASSHPSEVDLSQETQYFGPGTRLLVL.

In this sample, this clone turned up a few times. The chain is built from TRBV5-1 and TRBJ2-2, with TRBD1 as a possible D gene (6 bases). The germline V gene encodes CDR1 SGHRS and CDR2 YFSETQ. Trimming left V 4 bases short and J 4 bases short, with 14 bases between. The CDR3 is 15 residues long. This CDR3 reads CASSQRQASTGELFF. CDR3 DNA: TGCGCCAGCAGCCAGCGACAGGCCTCCACCGGGGAGCTGTTTTTT.

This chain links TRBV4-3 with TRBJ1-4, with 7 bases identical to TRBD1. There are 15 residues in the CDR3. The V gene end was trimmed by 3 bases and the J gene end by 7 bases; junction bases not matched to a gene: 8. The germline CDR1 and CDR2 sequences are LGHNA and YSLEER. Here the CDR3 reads CASSQTPGQFEKLFF. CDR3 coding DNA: TGCGCCAGCAGCCAGACACCGGGACAGTTTGAAAAACTGTTTTTT.

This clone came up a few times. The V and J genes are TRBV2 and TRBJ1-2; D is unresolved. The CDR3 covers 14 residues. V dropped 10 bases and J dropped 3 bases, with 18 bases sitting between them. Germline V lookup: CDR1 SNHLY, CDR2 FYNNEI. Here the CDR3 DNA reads TGTGCCACCTCCCCGCGCACAGCCTACTATGGCTACACCTTC. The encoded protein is CATSPRTAYYGYTF.

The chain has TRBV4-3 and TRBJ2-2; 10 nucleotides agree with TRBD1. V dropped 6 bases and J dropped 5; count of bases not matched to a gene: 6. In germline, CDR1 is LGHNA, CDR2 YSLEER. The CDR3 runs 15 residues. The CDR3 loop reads CASSRLDRGTGELFF. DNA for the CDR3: TGCGCCAGCAGTCGCCTGGACAGGGGGACCGGGGAGCTGTTTTTT.

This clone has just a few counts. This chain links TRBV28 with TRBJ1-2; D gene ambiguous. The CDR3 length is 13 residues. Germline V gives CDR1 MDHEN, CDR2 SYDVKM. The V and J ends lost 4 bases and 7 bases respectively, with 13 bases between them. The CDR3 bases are TGTGCCAGCAGTTCCCGTTATGAGCGTGGCTACACCTTC. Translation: CASSSRYERGYTF.

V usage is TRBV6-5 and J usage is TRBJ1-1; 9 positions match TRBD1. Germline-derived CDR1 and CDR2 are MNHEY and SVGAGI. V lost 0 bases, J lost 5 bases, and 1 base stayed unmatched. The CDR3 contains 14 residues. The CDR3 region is CASSYSGTGTEAFF. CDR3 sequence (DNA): TGTGCCAGCAGTTACTCCGGGACAGGGACTGAAGCTTTCTTT.

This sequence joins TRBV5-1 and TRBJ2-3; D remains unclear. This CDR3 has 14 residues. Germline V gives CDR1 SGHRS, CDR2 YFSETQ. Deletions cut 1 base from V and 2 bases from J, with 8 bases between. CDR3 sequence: CASSLRSPTDTQYF. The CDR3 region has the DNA TGCGCCAGCAGCTTGCGGAGCCCCACAGATACGCAGTATTTT.

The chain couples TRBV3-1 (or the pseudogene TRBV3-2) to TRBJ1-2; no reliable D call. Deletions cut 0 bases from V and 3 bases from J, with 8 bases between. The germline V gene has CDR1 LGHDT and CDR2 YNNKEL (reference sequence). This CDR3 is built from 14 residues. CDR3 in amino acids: CASSQDGGDYGYTF. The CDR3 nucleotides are TGTGCCAGCAGCCAAGATGGCGGAGACTATGGCTACACCTTC.

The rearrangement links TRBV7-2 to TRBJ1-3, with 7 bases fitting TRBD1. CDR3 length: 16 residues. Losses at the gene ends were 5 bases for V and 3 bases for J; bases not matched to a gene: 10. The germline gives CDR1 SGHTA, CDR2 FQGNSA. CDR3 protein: CASSPGLGQDGNTIYF. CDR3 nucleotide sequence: TGTGCCAGCAGCCCGGGCTTAGGACAGGATGGAAACACCATATATTTT. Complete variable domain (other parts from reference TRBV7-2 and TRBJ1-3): GAGVSQSPSNKVTEKGKDVELRCDPISGHTALYWYRQSLGQGLEFLIYFQGNSAPDKSGLPSDRFSAERTGGSVSTLTIQRTQQEDSAVYLCASSPGLGQDGNTIYFGEGSWLTVV.

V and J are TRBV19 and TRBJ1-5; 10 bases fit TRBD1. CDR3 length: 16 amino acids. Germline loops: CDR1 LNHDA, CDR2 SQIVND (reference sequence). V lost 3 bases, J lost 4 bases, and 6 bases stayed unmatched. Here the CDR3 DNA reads TGTGCCAGTAGTATCCTGACAGGGGGCGCGAATCAGCCCCAGCATTTT. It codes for CASSILTGGANQPQHF.

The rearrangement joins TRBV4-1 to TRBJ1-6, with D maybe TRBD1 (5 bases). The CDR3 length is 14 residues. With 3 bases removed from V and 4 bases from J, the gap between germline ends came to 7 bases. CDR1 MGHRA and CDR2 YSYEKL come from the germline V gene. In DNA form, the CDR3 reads TGCGCCAGCAGCCAGGGGGGATATAATTCACCCCTCCACTTT. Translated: CASSQGGYNSPLHF.

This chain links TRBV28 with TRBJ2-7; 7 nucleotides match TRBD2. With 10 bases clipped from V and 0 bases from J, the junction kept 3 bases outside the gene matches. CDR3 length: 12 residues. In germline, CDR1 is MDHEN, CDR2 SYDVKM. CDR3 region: CATWTSSYEQYF. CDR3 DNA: TGTGCCACCTGGACTAGCTCCTACGAGCAGTACTTC.

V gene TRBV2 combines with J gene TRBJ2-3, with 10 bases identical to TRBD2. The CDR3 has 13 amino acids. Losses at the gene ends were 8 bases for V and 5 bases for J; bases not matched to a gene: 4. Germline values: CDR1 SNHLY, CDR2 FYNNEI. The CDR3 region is CASLAGGGDTQYF. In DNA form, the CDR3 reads TGTGCCAGCTTAGCGGGGGGTGGAGATACGCAGTATTTT.

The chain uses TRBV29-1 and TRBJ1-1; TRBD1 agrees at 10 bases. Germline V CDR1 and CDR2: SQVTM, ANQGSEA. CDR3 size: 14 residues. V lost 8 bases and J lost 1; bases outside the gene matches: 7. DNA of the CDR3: TGCAGCTACCGGACAGGGGGGAAGAACACTGAAGCTTTCTTT. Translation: CSYRTGGKNTEAFF.

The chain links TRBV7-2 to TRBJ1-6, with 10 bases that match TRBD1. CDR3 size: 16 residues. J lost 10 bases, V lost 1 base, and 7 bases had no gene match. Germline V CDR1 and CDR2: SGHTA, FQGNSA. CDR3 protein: CASSLEDRGIGSPLHF. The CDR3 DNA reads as TGTGCCAGCAGCTTAGAGGACAGGGGGATTGGCTCACCCCTCCACTTT.

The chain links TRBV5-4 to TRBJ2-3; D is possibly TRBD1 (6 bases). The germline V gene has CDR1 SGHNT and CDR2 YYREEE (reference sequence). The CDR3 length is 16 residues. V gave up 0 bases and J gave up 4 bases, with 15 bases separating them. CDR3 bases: TGTGCCAGCAGCTTGGAAGTTTGGACAGAAGCAGATACGCAGTATTTT. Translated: CASSLEVWTEADTQYF.

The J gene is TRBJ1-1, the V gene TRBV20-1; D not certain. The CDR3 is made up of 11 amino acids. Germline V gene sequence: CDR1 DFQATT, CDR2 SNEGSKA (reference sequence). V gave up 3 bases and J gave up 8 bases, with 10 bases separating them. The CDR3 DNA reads TGCAGTGCTAGGGGAGATAACGAAGCTTTCTTT. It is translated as CSARGDNEAFF.

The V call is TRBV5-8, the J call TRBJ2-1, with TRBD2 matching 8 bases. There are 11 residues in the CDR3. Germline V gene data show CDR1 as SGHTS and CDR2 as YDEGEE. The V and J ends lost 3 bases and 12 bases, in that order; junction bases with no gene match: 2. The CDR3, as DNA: TGTGCCAGCAGCTGGACTAGCCGGCAGTTCTTC. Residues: CASSWTSRQFF.

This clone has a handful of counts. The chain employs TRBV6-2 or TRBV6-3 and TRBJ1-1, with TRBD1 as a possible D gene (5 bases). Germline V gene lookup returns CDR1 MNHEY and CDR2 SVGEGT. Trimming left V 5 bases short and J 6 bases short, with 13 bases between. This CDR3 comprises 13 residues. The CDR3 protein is CASSTGVFSEAFF. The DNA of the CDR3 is TGTGCCAGCAGTACGGGGGTATTCTCTGAAGCTTTCTTT.

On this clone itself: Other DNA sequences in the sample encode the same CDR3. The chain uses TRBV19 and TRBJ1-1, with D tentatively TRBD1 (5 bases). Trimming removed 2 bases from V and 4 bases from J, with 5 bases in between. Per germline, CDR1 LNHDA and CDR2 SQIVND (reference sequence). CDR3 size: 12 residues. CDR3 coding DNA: TGTGCCAGTAGTATAAGGGGCACTGAAGCTTTCTTT. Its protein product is CASSIRGTEAFF.

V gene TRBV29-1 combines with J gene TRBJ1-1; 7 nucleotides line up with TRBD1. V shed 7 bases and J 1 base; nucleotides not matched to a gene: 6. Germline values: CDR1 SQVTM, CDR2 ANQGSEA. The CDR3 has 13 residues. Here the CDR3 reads CSAAGQANTEAFF. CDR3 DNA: TGCAGCGCCGCAGGACAGGCGAACACTGAAGCTTTCTTT.

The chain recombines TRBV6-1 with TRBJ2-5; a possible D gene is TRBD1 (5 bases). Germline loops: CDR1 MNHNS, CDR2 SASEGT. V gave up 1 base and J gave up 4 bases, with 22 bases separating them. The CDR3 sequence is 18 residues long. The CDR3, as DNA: TGTGCCAGCAGTGAAGATGGTCGGTACAGGAGCCCGTTAGAGACCCAGTACTTC. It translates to CASSEDGRYRSPLETQYF.

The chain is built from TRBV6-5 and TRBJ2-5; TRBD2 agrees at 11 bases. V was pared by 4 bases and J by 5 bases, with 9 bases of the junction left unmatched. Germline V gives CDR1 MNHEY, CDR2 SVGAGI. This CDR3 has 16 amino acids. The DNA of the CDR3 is TGTGCCAGCAGTTCGGGCCTAGCGGGGGGTCTTGAGACCCAGTACTTC. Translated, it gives CASSSGLAGGLETQYF.

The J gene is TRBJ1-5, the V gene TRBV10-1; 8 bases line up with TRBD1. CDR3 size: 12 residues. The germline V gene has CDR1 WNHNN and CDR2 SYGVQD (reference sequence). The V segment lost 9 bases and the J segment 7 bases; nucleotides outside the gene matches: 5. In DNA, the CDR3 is TGCGCCAGAGTGCAGGGGGCCCAGCCCCAGCATTTT. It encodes CARVQGAQPQHF.

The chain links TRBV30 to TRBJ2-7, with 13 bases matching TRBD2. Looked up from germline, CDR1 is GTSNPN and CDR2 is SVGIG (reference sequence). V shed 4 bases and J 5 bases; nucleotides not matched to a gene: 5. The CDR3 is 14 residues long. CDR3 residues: CAWTFGLAGDEQYF. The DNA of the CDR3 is TGTGCCTGGACTTTCGGACTAGCGGGAGACGAGCAGTACTTC.

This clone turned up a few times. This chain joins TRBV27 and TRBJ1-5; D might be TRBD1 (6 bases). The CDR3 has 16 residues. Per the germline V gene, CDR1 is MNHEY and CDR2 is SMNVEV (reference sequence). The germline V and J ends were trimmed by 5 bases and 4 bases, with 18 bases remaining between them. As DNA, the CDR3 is TGTGCCAGCAGTCCTAGAGGGACAAACTGGAATCAGCCCCAGCATTTT. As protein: CASSPRGTNWNQPQHF.

CDR3 sequence reads: CASSYPIAGGTGEQFF. Here the CDR3 DNA reads TGTGCCAGCAGCTACCCTATAGCGGGGGGCACTGGTGAGCAGTTCTTC. This chain links TRBV11-3 with TRBJ2-1, with 10 bases aligning to TRBD2. The CDR3 extends over 16 amino acids. Germline V CDR1 and CDR2: SGHNT, YENEEA. The ends lost 4 bases at V and 9 bases at J; junction bases unmatched: 12.